This TCR beta chain was sequenced in a study of blood T cells in healthy people across ages. Study-wide points: Per-million-T-cell TCR beta diversity fell roughly linearly with age.

The sample holds a few counts of this clonotype. The antigen is unknown. V lost 2 bases and J 11 bases, leaving 12 bases between the germline ends. This CDR3 comprises 12 residues. The germline V gene has CDR1 SGHTA and CDR2 FQGNSA. Next came a second PCR, run for about 6 to 11 cycles, which used a sample-barcoded 5' primer along with a J-beta primer mix. TCRdb reprocessed the 5' RACE reads via MiXCR and lists one record per CDR3 protein. This sample has roughly 1 million distinct CDR3 sequences, with about 25% found just once. All donors came from Russia, were Caucasian and healthy, and spanned ages roughly 6 to 95. The data were also submitted as part of a second study, on T cells of mothers and their children. This second report adds: The overlap seen between related mothers and children slightly exceeded that of unrelated pairs, though not significantly.

The J gene is TRBJ2-5, the V gene TRBV7-2; possibly TRBD2 for D (6 bases). The sequence came from a girl aged 2 to 9 in good health. Sequencing was done on a sample of blood. CDR3 region: CASSLTGVAQYF. As DNA, the CDR3 is TGTGCCAGCAGCTTAACGGGGGTCGCGCAGTACTTC. The full variable domain, completed using reference TRBV7-2 and TRBJ2-5, is GAGVSQSPSNKVTEKGKDVELRCDPISGHTALYWYRQSLGQGLEFLIYFQGNSAPDKSGLPSDRFSAERTGGSVSTLTIQRTQQEDSAVYLCASSLTGVAQYFGPGTRLLVL.